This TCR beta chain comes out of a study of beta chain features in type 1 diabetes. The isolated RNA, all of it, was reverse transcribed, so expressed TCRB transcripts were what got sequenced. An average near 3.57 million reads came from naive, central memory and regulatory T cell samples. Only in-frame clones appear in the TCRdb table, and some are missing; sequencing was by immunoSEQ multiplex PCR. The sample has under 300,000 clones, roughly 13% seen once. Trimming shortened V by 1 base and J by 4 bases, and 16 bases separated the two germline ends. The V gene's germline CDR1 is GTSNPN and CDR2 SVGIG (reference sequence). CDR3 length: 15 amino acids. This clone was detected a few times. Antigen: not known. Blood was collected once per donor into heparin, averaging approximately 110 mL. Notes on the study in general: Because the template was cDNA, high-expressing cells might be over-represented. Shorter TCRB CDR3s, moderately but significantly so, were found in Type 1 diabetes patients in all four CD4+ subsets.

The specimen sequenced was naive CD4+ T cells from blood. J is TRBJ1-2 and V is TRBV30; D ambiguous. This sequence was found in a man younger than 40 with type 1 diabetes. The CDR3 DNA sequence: TGTGCCTGGAGTGCCTTGGGTTCTGGAGGCTATGGCTACACCTTC. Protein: CAWSALGSGGYGYTF.